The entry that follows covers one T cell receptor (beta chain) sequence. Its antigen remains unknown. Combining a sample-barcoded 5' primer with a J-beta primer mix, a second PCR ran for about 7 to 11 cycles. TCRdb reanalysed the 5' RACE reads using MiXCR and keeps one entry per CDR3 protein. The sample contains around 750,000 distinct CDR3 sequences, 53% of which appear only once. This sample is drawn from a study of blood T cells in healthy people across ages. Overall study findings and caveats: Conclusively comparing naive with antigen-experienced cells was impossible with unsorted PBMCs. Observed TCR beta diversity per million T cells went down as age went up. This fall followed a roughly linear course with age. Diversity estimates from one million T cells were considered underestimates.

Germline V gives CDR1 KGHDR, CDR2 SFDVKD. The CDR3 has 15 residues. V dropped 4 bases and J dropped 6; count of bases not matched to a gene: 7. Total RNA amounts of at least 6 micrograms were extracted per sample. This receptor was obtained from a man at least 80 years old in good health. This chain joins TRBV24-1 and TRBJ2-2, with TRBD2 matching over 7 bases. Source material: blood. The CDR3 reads CATSDPGGIAGELFF. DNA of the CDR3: TGTGCCACCAGTGACCCGGGAGGAATCGCCGGGGAGCTGTTTTTT.